These 7 T cell receptor beta chains were sequenced from one sample in a study of blood T cell repertoires in COVID-19. Only in-frame clones appear in the TCRdb table, and some are missing; sequencing was by immunoSEQ multiplex PCR. The table includes 200,000 to 250,000 clones, roughly nine tenths detected once. The sequencing input was peripheral blood. All receptors derive from a man between 60 and 75 years old with acute or convalescent COVID-19.

V usage is TRBV18 and J usage is TRBJ1-5; TRBD1 agrees at 8 bases. The V gene's germline CDR1 is KGHSH and CDR2 LQKENI. The CDR3 totals 15 residues. J gave up 11 bases and V 5 bases, and 14 bases lay outside the gene matches. The CDR3 nucleotides are TGTGCCAGCTCAGGAAACAGGGGGGGTTTCATAACCCAGCATTTT. It yields the protein CASSGNRGGFITQHF.

The genes are TRBV25-1 and TRBJ1-2; D gene unclear. The germline CDR1 and CDR2 sequences are MGHDK and SYGVNS. This CDR3 region has 14 residues. V was shortened by 2 bases and J by 1 base, with 8 bases between the two germline ends. The CDR3 DNA follows: TGTGCCAGCAGTGAACGGCGGCATAACTATGGCTACACCTTC. Its translation is CASSERRHNYGYTF.

This sequence joins TRBV24-1 and TRBJ2-6, with a tentative D call TRBD1 (6 bases). The ends were cut back, 5 bases at V and 2 bases at J, with 15 bases in the middle. Germline-derived CDR1 and CDR2 are KGHDR and SFDVKD. This CDR3 is built from 17 residues. CDR3 DNA: TGTGCCACCAGTGCCCCGACAGGCAGCGCTGGGGCCAACGTCCTGACTTTC. Its protein is CATSAPTGSAGANVLTF.

About this clone itself: The sample holds other DNA sequences that translate to the same CDR3. The chain is built from TRBV6-5 and TRBJ1-5; 7 nucleotides agree with TRBD1. CDR1 MNHEY and CDR2 SVGAGI come from the germline V gene. V shed 7 bases, J shed 7 bases, and the junction held 10 bases outside the gene matches. This CDR3 is 14 amino acids long. Written as DNA, the CDR3 is TGTGCCAGCACCCCTGACAGGGACGGCCAGCCCCAGCATTTT. This translates into CASTPDRDGQPQHF.

The genes are TRBV21-1 and TRBJ2-5; the table's D gene call, TRBD1, was not cross checked with the DNA. TRBV21-1 is classified as a pseudogene. The CDR3 has 16 residues. CDR3 DNA: TGTGCCAGCAGCAAAGGTCGGGGACAGGGTGTGGAGACCCAGTACTTC. Translation: CASSKGRGQGVETQYF.

The genes are TRBV6-2 or TRBV6-3 and TRBJ2-7, with D maybe TRBD2 (5 bases). Trimming took 3 bases from V and 6 from J, leaving 15 bases between them. The CDR3 loop spans 14 amino acids. Germline CDR1 is MNHEY and CDR2 is SVGEGT. The CDR3 sequence is CASSYRGGVGEQYF. In nucleotides, the CDR3 is TGTGCCAGCAGTTATCGGGGTGGAGTAGGCGAGCAGTACTTC.

In DNA form, the CDR3 reads TGTGCCAGTAGTATTGGGAGACAGGGAACCGGGGAGCTGTTTTTT. Its protein product is CASSIGRQGTGELFF. This chain joins TRBV19 and TRBJ2-2, with 7 bases that match TRBD1. V lost 3 bases, J lost 5 bases, and 6 bases stayed unmatched. Germline CDR1 is LNHDA and CDR2 is SQIVND (reference sequence). CDR3 length: 15 residues. Supplemented by reference TRBV19 and TRBJ2-2, the full variable domain reads DGGITQSPKYLFRKEGQNVTLSCEQNLNHDAMYWYRQDPGQGLRLIYYSQIVNDFQKGDIAEGYSVSREKKESFPLTVTSAQKNPTAFYLCASSIGRQGTGELFFGEGSRLTVL.